The 9 T cell receptor beta chains in this list originate from one sample, sequenced in a study of blood T cell repertoires in COVID-19. The method was immunoSEQ multiplex PCR; TCRdb's version includes in-frame clones alone and lacks a portion of them. The profile shows some 93,000 clones, 75% to 90% of them singletons. The sample taken for sequencing was peripheral blood. All receptors derive from a man in his fifties or sixties with acute or convalescent COVID-19.

This clone has only one observation. As DNA, the CDR3 is TGTGCCAGCACCCAGGGGCCCCTTTACAGTGGCTACACCTTC. It codes for CASTQGPLYSGYTF. V and J are TRBV2 and TRBJ1-2, with a possible D match to TRBD1 (6 bases). The germline V gene encodes CDR1 SNHLY and CDR2 FYNNEI. Trimming took off 7 bases at V and 7 bases at J, with 19 bases between the two ends. This CDR3 region has 14 residues.

This chain uses TRBV5-6 with TRBJ2-5; tentative D call: TRBD2 (5 bases). The V end lost 4 bases, the J end lost 5 bases, and 15 bases lay between the germline ends. CDR1 SGHDT and CDR2 YYEEEE come from the germline V gene. This CDR3 comprises 14 residues. This CDR3 is CASSPTGFIETQYF. The CDR3 region has the DNA TGTGCCAGCAGCCCGACGGGGTTCATTGAGACCCAGTACTTC.

This clone was observed a few times. The chain links TRBV14 to TRBJ1-1; 8 nucleotides match TRBD1. This CDR3 is built from 15 residues. From germline, CDR1 is SGHDN and CDR2 FVKESK. The junction had 6 bases not matched to a gene; V was cut back by 3 bases and J by 3 bases. CDR3 in amino acids: CASSQIGQGYTEAFF. DNA for the CDR3: TGTGCCAGCAGCCAGATTGGACAGGGTTACACTGAAGCTTTCTTT.

The chain couples TRBV19 to TRBJ2-7; D remains ambiguous. The CDR3 contains 11 residues. CDR1 and CDR2 from the germline V gene are LNHDA and SQIVND (reference sequence). V lost 6 bases and J lost 3, with 6 bases in between. This CDR3 is CASSADYEQYF. CDR3 sequence (DNA): TGTGCCAGTAGCGCAGACTACGAGCAGTACTTC. Full variable domain (rest looked up from reference TRBV19 and TRBJ2-7): DGGITQSPKYLFRKEGQNVTLSCEQNLNHDAMYWYRQDPGQGLRLIYYSQIVNDFQKGDIAEGYSVSREKKESFPLTVTSAQKNPTAFYLCASSADYEQYFGPGTRLTVT.

In DNA form, the CDR3 reads TGTGCCAGCAGCATTGACGGGAACTCTGGAAACACCATATATTTT. Residues: CASSIDGNSGNTIYF. This chain uses TRBV11-2 with TRBJ1-3; the D is unclear. The CDR3 extends over 15 amino acids. The germline gives CDR1 SGHAT, CDR2 FQNNGV. V was shortened by 5 bases and J by 0 bases, with 11 bases between the two germline ends. Full variable domain (missing parts from reference TRBV11-2 and TRBJ1-3): EAGVAQSPRYKIIEKRQSVAFWCNPISGHATLYWYQQILGQGPKLLIQFQNNGVVDDSQLPKDRFSAERLKGVDSTLKIQPAKLEDSAVYLCASSIDGNSGNTIYFGEGSWLTVV.

This chain connects TRBV30 to TRBJ1-1; D may be TRBD1 (6 bases). The CDR3 has 14 residues. Trimming cost V 2 bases and J 4 bases, with 14 bases left between them. Germline CDR1 is GTSNPN and CDR2 is SVGIG (reference sequence). This CDR3 reads CAWSPSSRGTEAFF. In DNA, the CDR3 is TGTGCCTGGAGTCCCTCTAGCAGGGGCACTGAAGCTTTCTTT.

DNA for the CDR3: TGTGCCAGCAGCCAACCCGTCGCCGGGACAGGCGTTGCCAAAAACATTCAGTACTTC. Translation: CASSQPVAGTGVAKNIQYF. This rearrangement joins TRBV14 to TRBJ2-4; 8 bases align to TRBD1. CDR1 SGHDN and CDR2 FVKESK come from the germline V gene. This CDR3 is built from 19 residues. V gave up 2 bases and J gave up 1 base; unmatched junction bases: 13.

The V and J genes are TRBV6-6 and TRBJ1-1; maybe TRBD1 (5 bases). V was cut by 5 bases and J by 0 bases, with 10 bases left in between. CDR3 size: 14 residues. Germline-derived CDR1 and CDR2 are MNHNY and SVGAGI (reference sequence). CDR3 in DNA: TGTGCCAGCAGTCTTACAGGTTTGAACACTGAAGCTTTCTTT. Residues: CASSLTGLNTEAFF.

This rearrangement joins TRBV27 to TRBJ2-7, with 7 bases fitting TRBD1. The germline V gene encodes CDR1 MNHEY and CDR2 SMNVEV (reference sequence). Trimming cost V 3 bases and J 1 base; bases outside gene matches: 0. The CDR3 runs to 13 residues. CDR3 nucleotides: TGTGCCAGCAGTTTGGGACAGTCCTACGAGCAGTACTTC. It codes for CASSLGQSYEQYF.